This T cell receptor beta chain was sequenced for a study of T cell therapy after organ transplantation. Study as a whole: T cell doses, up to 6, came every 2 weeks; follow-up lasted roughly 30 weeks. General study results and limits: Confounding by concurrent antirejection or antiviral medications was not assessed.

As regards this clone: Its antigen is currently unknown.

Sequenced by immunoSEQ multiplex PCR; TCRdb stores in-frame clones only, minus some. The repertoire holds about 50,000 clones, with around 93% as singletons. Germline CDR1 and CDR2: MNHNY and SVGAGI (reference sequence). Trimming pared 5 bases from V and 3 bases from J, leaving 4 bases between. The CDR3 runs to 11 residues. Specimen: CD8+ T cells from blood, collected before autologous CMV-specific T cell therapy. The TCR sequence derives from a human patient who had received a solid organ transplant and had CMV disease. The V and J genes are TRBV6-6 and TRBJ1-1; D is uncertain. This CDR3 is CASSGDTEAFF. The CDR3 DNA reads TGTGCCAGCAGTGGAGACACTGAAGCTTTCTTT.